This T cell receptor beta chain was recorded in a study of T cell repertoires in cytomegalovirus infection. Study details: CMV infection and matching HLA type were both indicated by public TCR beta signatures.

As to this clonotype: As yet, its antigen is unknown. A much more abundant neighbour one base away suggests this may be a read error.

Study results and caveats: Summed frequency of shared TCR beta families picked out CMV carriers who also had the relevant HLA. It was HLA-C-restricted CMV-specific TCR beta clonotypes that dominated the response ex vivo.

CDR3 size: 13 residues. Germline CDR1 and CDR2: SGHTA and FQGNSA. TCRdb reprocessed the reads via MiXCR and lists one record per CDR3 protein. The sample carries approximately 990,000 distinct CDR3 sequences, about a third recorded once. The genes are TRBV7-2 and TRBJ2-7; D is perhaps TRBD1 (5 bases). This clonotype was obtained from a human donor in good health (CMV status not recorded). Some clones in this sample may be carry-over from other donors' samples. The sequenced sample was cultured CD8+ T cells from PBMCs, obtained from culture after CMV antigen stimulation. Here the CDR3 reads CVSSLVRDYEQYV. CDR3 bases: TGTGTCAGCAGCTTAGTCAGGGACTACGAGCAGTACGTC.